Given below is one T cell receptor beta chain in context. These data come from a study of neoadjuvant anti-PD-1 for oral cavity cancer. Generated by immunoSEQ multiplex PCR, the TCRdb table keeps only in-frame clones and is missing some. The sample has 15,000 to 20,000 clones, 66% seen once; the top ten hold around 3%. The source of this sequence is a person between 40 and 85 years old with oral cavity squamous cell carcinoma. The sample consisted of PBMCs, taken before nivolumab (anti-PD-1) treatment.

CDR3 sequence reads: CAWSEDSNQPQHF. CDR3 DNA sequence: TGTGCCTGGAGTGAGGATAGCAATCAGCCCCAGCATTTT. V is TRBV30 and J is TRBJ1-5, with D hard to call. Germline lookup yields CDR1 GTSNPN and CDR2 SVGIG (reference sequence). There are 13 residues in the CDR3. Between the trimmed V and J ends, which lost 1 base and 0 bases, there was a span of 4 bases.